A selection of T cell receptor beta chains follows, all from one sample in a study of blood T cell repertoires in COVID-19. Clones were read by immunoSEQ multiplex PCR, and TCRdb kept only the in-frame ones, dropping some. The sample carries about 250,000 clones, 65% to 90% recorded once. Sequencing input: peripheral blood. The receptor source for this set is a woman aged 65 to 85 with acute or convalescent COVID-19. Both conserved end residues are part of each CDR3. The D gene is left open where the match is weak. Clone size is shown for a subset of rows, as once, few, many or a class of expanded clone.

CDR3nt | CDR3aa | d_gene | j_gene | abundance | v_gene
TGTGCCAGCAGCCAAGTGGTCTCCAGCTCTGGAAACACCATATATTTT | CASSQVVSSSGNTIYF | . | TRBJ1-3 | . | TRBV4-2
TGTGCCAGCAGTGATGGGCTTAAGCAGTACTTC | CASSDGLKQYF | . | TRBJ2-7 | . | TRBV6-1
TGTGCCAGCAGCGCACCGGGATGGCCGGTCAATGAGCAGTTCTTC | CASSAPGWPVNEQFF | . | TRBJ2-1 | . | TRBV9
TGTGCCAGCAGTTACACGGACAGGGGCGACGAGCAGTACTTC | CASSYTDRGDEQYF | TRBD1 | TRBJ2-7 | . | TRBV6-2/TRBV6-3
TGTGCCATCAGTGACCAGGGGGAGACCCAGTACTTC | CAISDQGETQYF | . | TRBJ2-5 | once | TRBV10-3
TGTGCCAGTAGTACCGGGACTAGCTGGACCGGGGAGCTGTTTTTT | CASSTGTSWTGELFF | TRBD2 | TRBJ2-2 | . | TRBV19
TGTGCCAGCAGCTTCTCCAGTTATAAGACTGAAGCTTTCTTT | CASSFSSYKTEAFF | . | TRBJ1-1 | . | TRBV7-9
TGTGCCAGCACCTTGGAGCGATACACTGAAGCTTTCTTT | CASTLERYTEAFF | . | TRBJ1-1 | . | TRBV2
TGTGCCAGCAGCGGGGCAGGGGCGTCACTTTTAAACACCGGGGAGCTGTTTTTT | CASSGAGASLLNTGELFF | . | TRBJ2-2 | . | TRBV11-2
TGTGCCAGCAGCCTAAGACAGCTCCCTAACACTGAAGCTTTCTTT | CASSLRQLPNTEAFF | . | TRBJ1-1 | . | TRBV11-2
TGCAGCTCCGAAGGACAGGGTCGCTACGAGCAGTACTTC | CSSEGQGRYEQYF | TRBD1 | TRBJ2-7 | . | TRBV7-8
TGTGCCAGCAGCACAGGGGCTGGAAACACCATATATTTT | CASSTGAGNTIYF | TRBD1 | TRBJ1-3 | . | TRBV11-3
TGTGCCAGTAGTACGGGACATGATTCCGGCTACACCTTC | CASSTGHDSGYTF | . | TRBJ1-2 | . | TRBV19
TGTGCCAGCAGCCAAACGATGGGAATCGACAGCCGCTATGGCTACACCTTC | CASSQTMGIDSRYGYTF | . | TRBJ1-2 | . | TRBV6-2/TRBV6-3
TGCAGCGTAGGGGACACCCCCTATGGCTACACCTTC | CSVGDTPYGYTF | . | TRBJ1-2 | few | TRBV29-1
TGCAGTGCCCGAGTGAACACTGAAGCTTTCTTT | CSARVNTEAFF | . | TRBJ1-1 | once | TRBV20-1
TGTGCCAGCGCACAGGGTTACACCGGGGAGCTGTTTTTT | CASAQGYTGELFF | . | TRBJ2-2 | once | TRBV6-5